This T cell receptor beta chain stems from a study of T cells in Graves' hyperthyroidism and ophthalmopathy. V dropped 1 base and J dropped 0; count of bases not matched to a gene: 10. In germline, CDR1 is LGHDT, CDR2 YNNKEL (reference sequence). This CDR3 contains 19 residues. Diagnoses were established using clinical symptoms, serum thyroxine and TRAb, thyroid ultrasound and orbital computed tomography. Amplification of TCR beta CDR3 regions used RNA as the template. TCR CDR3 regions were first amplified by RT-PCR with HTBI primers. TCRdb re-analysed the multiplex PCR reads in MiXCR, keeping a single row per CDR3 protein. The data contain roughly 280,000 distinct CDR3 sequences, about 20% of them singletons. This clonotype was counted ten times or more. Its target is not known. The study, taken as a whole, reports: Stable hyperthyroidism was told apart from ophthalmopathy by a model built on 13 V-J features.

The sequencing sample was made of blood. The clonotype originates from a young man with Graves' ophthalmopathy. V is TRBV3-1 and J is TRBJ2-4; 9 bases line up with TRBD2. The CDR3, as DNA: TGTGCCAGCAGCCAAGGGCTAGCGGGACAAAAACTAGCCAAAAACATTCAGTACTTC. Translation: CASSQGLAGQKLAKNIQYF.